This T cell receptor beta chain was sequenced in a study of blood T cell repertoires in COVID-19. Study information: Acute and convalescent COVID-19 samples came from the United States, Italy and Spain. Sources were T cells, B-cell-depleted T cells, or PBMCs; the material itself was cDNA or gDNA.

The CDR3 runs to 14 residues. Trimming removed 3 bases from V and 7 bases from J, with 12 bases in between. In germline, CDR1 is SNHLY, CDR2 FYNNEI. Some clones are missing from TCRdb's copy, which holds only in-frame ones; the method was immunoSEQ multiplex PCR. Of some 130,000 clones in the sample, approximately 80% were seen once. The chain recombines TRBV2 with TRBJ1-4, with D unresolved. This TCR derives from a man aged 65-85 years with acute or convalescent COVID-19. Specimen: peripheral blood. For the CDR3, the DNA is TGTGCCAGCAGTGAGCAACAGAACCTTGAAAAACTGTTTTTT. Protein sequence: CASSEQQNLEKLFF.